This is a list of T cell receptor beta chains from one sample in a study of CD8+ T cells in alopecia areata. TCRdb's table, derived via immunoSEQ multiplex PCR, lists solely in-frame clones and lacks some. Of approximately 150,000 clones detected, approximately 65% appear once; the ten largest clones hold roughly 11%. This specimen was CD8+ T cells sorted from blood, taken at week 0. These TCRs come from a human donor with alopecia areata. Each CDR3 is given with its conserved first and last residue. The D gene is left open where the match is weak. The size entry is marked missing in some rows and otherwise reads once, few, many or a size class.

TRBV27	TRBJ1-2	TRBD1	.	TGTGCCAGCAGACAAGGGGGCGAAGGCTACACCTTC	CASRQGGEGYTF
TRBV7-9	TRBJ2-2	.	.	TGTGCCGGCCCAGACACCGGGGAGCTGTTTTTT	CAGPDTGELFF
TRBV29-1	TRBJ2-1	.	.	TGCAGCGTTGACCGGGACATATACAATGAGCAGTTCTTC	CSVDRDIYNEQFF
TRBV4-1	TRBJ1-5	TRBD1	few	TGCGCCAGCAGCCAAGCAGGGGGGTTACGGCCCCAGCATTTT	CASSQAGGLRPQHF
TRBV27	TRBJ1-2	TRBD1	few	TGTGCCAGCAGTTTAGGACAGGGGGGGGCCTATGGCTACACCTTC	CASSLGQGGAYGYTF
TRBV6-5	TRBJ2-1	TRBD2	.	TGTGCCAGCAGTTACTCGGGCGGGAGGAATGAGCAGTTCTTC	CASSYSGGRNEQFF
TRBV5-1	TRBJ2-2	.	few	TGCGCCAGCAGCTTGGGTGGGCTAGCGAGGAACACCGGGGAGCTGTTTTTT	CASSLGGLARNTGELFF
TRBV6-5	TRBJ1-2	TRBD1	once	TGTGCCAGCAGTCAGGGGACAGGGGGCGGAGGCTACACCTTC	CASSQGTGGGGYTF
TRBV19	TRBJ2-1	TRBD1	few	TGTGCCAGTAGTATATCCCACAGGGGCCTCTTTTACAATGAGCAGTTCTTC	CASSISHRGLFYNEQFF
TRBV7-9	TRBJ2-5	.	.	TGTGCCAGCAGCCAGGGACAGCTCGGGAGCGGGGAGACCCAGTACTTC	CASSQGQLGSGETQYF
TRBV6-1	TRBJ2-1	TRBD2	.	TGTGCCAGCAGTGAAAGGCTAGCGGGGGCCCTTCACAATGAGCAGTTCTTC	CASSERLAGALHNEQFF
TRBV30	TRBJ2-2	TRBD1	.	TGTGCCTGGACCCAAGGGACAGGGAGGACCGGGGAGCTGTTTTTT	CAWTQGTGRTGELFF
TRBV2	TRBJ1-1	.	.	TGTGCCAGCAGTCCAAAAGGGTGGGGGCGAGGCACTGAAGCTTTCTTT	CASSPKGWGRGTEAFF
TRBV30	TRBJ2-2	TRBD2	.	TGTGCCTGGGCCGGGGGGAAAGGTACCGGGGAGCTGTTTTTT	CAWAGGKGTGELFF
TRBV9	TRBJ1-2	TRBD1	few	TGTGCCAGCAGCGGCCAAGGGACAGCAAACTATGGCTACACCTTC	CASSGQGTANYGYTF
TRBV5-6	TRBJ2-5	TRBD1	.	TGTGCCAGCAGCTTGGGGACAGGGGTCCCCCGATCCAAAGAGACCCAGTACTTC	CASSLGTGVPRSKETQYF
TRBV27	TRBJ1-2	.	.	TGTGCCAGCAGTTTAAATAACGCATATGGCTACACCTTC	CASSLNNAYGYTF
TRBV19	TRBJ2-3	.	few	TGTGCCAGTAGCGCCAGGGGCCTCGACGGCACAGATACGCAGTATTTT	CASSARGLDGTDTQYF
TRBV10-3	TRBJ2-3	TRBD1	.	TGTGCCATCAGTGTCGCGACAGGGATCACAGATACGCAGTATTTT	CAISVATGITDTQYF
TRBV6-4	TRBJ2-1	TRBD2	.	TGTGCCAGCAGTGACTGGTCTAGCGGGAATGAGCAGTTCTTC	CASSDWSSGNEQFF
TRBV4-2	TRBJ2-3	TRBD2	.	TGTGCCAGCGGGATGACTAGCGGGGGGATCACAGATACGCAGTATTTT	CASGMTSGGITDTQYF
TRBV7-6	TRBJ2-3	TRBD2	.	TGTGCCAGCAGCCCCAGCGGGGGGGGCACAGATACGCAGTATTTT	CASSPSGGGTDTQYF
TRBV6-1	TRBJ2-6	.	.	TGTGCCAGCAGTGCAGGGCCTGGGGCCAACGTCCTGACTTTC	CASSAGPGANVLTF
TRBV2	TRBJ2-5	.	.	TGTGCCAGCAGAATCGCAGGGACCCAAGAGACCCAGTACTTC	CASRIAGTQETQYF
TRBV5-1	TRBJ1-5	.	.	TGCGCCAGCAGCTTGGGTGAGGGGCCGGGGCAGCCCCAGCATTTT	CASSLGEGPGQPQHF
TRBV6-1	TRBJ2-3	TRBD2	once	TGTGCCAGCAGTGACGGGACTAGCTGGCGCGCAGATACGCAGTATTTT	CASSDGTSWRADTQYF
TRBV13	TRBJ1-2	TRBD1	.	TGTGCCAGCAGCTTCCGGGGACAGCCTAACTATGGCTACACCTTC	CASSFRGQPNYGYTF
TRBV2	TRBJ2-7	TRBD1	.	TGTGCCAGCTGTGACAGGGTGTCCTACGAGCAGTACTTC	CASCDRVSYEQYF
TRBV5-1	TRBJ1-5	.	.	TGCGCCAGCTCCGACAGTGGCAATCAGCCCCAGCATTTT	CASSDSGNQPQHF
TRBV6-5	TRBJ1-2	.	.	TGTGCCAGCAGTTACGGGGCAGGGTTAAACTATGGCTACACCTTC	CASSYGAGLNYGYTF
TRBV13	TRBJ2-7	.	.	TGTGCCAGCAGCTTATCGGGGGTCGGCGAGCAGTACTTC	CASSLSGVGEQYF
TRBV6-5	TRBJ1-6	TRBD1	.	TGTGCCAGCACCAGAGGACAGGGCGTTTCACCCCTCCACTTT	CASTRGQGVSPLHF
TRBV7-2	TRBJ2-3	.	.	TGTGCCAGCAGCTTAGGGAGCGGTAGCACAGATACGCAGTATTTT	CASSLGSGSTDTQYF
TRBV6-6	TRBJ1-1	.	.	TGTGCCAGCAGTTACTCACGTGAAGCTTTCTTT	CASSYSREAFF
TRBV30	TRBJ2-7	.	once	TGTGCCTGGAGTGTCGTCTACGAGCAGTACTTC	CAWSVVYEQYF
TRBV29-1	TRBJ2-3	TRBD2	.	TGCAGCGTTGAAGTGCGGCGGGAGCGCACAGATACGCAGTATTTT	CSVEVRRERTDTQYF
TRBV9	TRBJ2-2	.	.	TGTGCCAGCAGCGTAGTGTCAGGGTCTAACACCGGGGAGCTGTTTTTT	CASSVVSGSNTGELFF
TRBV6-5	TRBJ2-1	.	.	TGTGCCAGCAGTTACTCAGTATGGAATGAGCAGTTCTTC	CASSYSVWNEQFF
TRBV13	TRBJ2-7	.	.	TGTGCCAGCAGCCCCCGGACAGAAAGCTCCTACGAGCAGTACTTC	CASSPRTESSYEQYF
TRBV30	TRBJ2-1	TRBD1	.	TGTGCCTGGAGCTTATCCGGACAGGTTATTTACAATGAGCAGTTCTTC	CAWSLSGQVIYNEQFF
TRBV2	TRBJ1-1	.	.	TGTGCCAGCAGGCAGGACAGTAGGGGAAACACTGAAGCTTTCTTT	CASRQDSRGNTEAFF
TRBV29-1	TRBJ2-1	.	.	TGCAGCGCCAGGGAGTATGGGTCCTACAATGAGCAGTTCTTC	CSAREYGSYNEQFF
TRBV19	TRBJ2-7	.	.	TGTGCCAGTAGTAGCTACAGGGACGAGCAGTACTTC	CASSSYRDEQYF